This T cell receptor beta chain was sequenced in a study of blood T cell repertoires in COVID-19. This CDR3 spans 17 amino acids. The ends lost 7 bases at V and 2 bases at J; junction bases unmatched: 12. Germline V gene sequence: CDR1 WSHSY, CDR2 SAAADI. In the authors' methods: Nucleated cell counts were estimated from reference gene primer amplification. TCRdb keeps only in-frame clones here, not all; method: immunoSEQ multiplex PCR. V and J calls and clone size come straight from that table; D and trimming were deduced from the DNA. Of about 160,000 clones listed, around 87% were seen once; the top ten hold less than 8.5%.

Specimen: PBMCs or T cells enriched from blood (not recorded which). This chain joins TRBV10-2 and TRBJ2-1, with 9 bases matching TRBD2. The TCR originated in a woman in her 50s who had recovered from COVID-19. This chain's CDR3 is CASTKGSGGSPYNEQFF. Here the CDR3 DNA reads TGCGCCAGCACTAAGGGTAGCGGGGGATCCCCCTACAATGAGCAGTTCTTC.